Reported below is one T cell receptor beta chain. What it binds is not known. This entry is derived from a study of OX40 agonist ivuxolimab in advanced cancers. Study details: One patient with hepatocellular carcinoma and two with cutaneous melanoma, three in all, had partial responses. Study findings and constraints: CD8+ T cells were the subset that, on average, had more expanded clones than CD4+. CD4+ and CD8+ T cells in blood underwent clonal expansion by week 6 at 0.1 to 3.0 mg/kg.

Trimming took 5 bases from V and 0 from J, leaving 10 bases between them. The CDR3 runs 14 residues. CDR1 MNHEY and CDR2 SVGAGI come from the germline V gene. Autoimmune disease history or systemic immunosuppression excluded patients. Profiled with immunoSEQ multiplex PCR; TCRdb holds only in-frame clones, not every one. The sample records 40,000 to 60,000 clones, about 80% being singletons. The receptor was derived from an adult with an advanced solid tumor such as melanoma, head and neck, liver or kidney cancer. V usage is TRBV6-5 and J usage is TRBJ1-1; D is possibly TRBD1 (6 bases). The sequencing used CD4+ or CD8+ T cells sorted from blood, collected in a trial of the OX40 agonist ivuxolimab. For the CDR3, the DNA is TGTGCCAGCAGTCCATGGACAGTGAACACTGAAGCTTTCTTT. This sequence encodes CASSPWTVNTEAFF.